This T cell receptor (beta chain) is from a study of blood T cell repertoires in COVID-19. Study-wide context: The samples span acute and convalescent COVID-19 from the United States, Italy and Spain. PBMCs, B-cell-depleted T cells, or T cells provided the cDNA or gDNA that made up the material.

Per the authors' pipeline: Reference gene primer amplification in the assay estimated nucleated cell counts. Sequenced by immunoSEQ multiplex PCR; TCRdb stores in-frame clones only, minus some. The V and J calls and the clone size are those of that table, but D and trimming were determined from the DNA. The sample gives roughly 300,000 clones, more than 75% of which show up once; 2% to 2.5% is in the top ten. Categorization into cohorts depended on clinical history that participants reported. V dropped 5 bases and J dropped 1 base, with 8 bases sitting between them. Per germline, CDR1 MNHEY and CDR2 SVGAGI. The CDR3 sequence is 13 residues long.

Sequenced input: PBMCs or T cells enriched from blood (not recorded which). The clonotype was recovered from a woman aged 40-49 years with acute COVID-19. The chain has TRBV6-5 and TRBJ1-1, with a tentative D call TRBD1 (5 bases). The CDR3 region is CASSRRENTEAFF. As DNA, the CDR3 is TGTGCCAGCAGTCGCAGGGAGAACACTGAAGCTTTCTTT.